The entry below gives a single T cell receptor beta chain sequence along with its context. Antigen unknown. The sample comes from a study of cytomegalovirus exposure and HLA in healthy donors. Regarding the study as a whole: Associated with cytomegalovirus, according to the listing, were 150 to 200 TCR beta chains.

Germline CDR1 SEHNR, CDR2 FQNEAQ (reference sequence). The CDR3 is 14 residues long. The trim removed 5 bases at V and 6 bases at J, leaving 5 bases unmatched. Generated by immunoSEQ multiplex PCR, the TCRdb table keeps only in-frame clones and is missing some. The table includes 57,000 or so clones, more than 90% detected once. The V and J genes are TRBV7-9 and TRBJ2-1; 9 bases are shared with TRBD2. This clonotype originated in a man aged 18 to 30 in good health and CMV-seronegative. The sample comprised PBMCs. CDR3 amino acids: CASSPPGLANEQFF. The CDR3 region has the DNA TGTGCCAGCAGCCCCCCGGGACTAGCCAATGAGCAGTTCTTC.